These 16 T cell receptor beta chains originate from one sample sequenced in a study of persistence of HIV-infected CD4 T cells. Their recognized antigens are unknown. The stimulus was an HIV-1 Gag 15-mer peptide pool, about 1 ug/peptide/mL. Sorting selected CD4+ T cells upregulating both CD40 ligand and CD69. The immunoSEQ assay was version 4, run in survey mode. Produced via immunoSEQ multiplex PCR; TCRdb's table is partial and in-frame only. In the table there are under 25,000 clones, 74% of which are singletons. This specimen was CD4+ T cells sorted from PBMCs after 18-hour stimulation, taken from a patient who received antiretroviral therapy. Receptors originate from an adult man with HIV who was CMV-seropositive.

Only one count was recorded for this clone. The chain employs TRBV7-2 and TRBJ2-3; 11 nucleotides align to TRBD2. Germline assignment: CDR1 SGHTA and CDR2 FQGNSA. This CDR3 has 14 amino acids. The ends lost 6 bases at V and 1 base at J; junction bases unmatched: 0. The CDR3 region is CASRLAGGTDTQYF. The CDR3 DNA sequence: TGTGCCAGCAGACTAGCGGGGGGCACAGATACGCAGTATTTT.

The chain is built from TRBV18 and TRBJ1-6; no clear D. Germline values: CDR1 KGHSH, CDR2 LQKENI. The CDR3 has 16 residues. The germline V and J ends were trimmed by 4 bases and 0 bases, with 10 bases remaining between them. The CDR3 DNA is TGTGCCAGCTCACTAGGACGAGGCTCCTATAATTCACCCCTCCACTTT. Residues: CASSLGRGSYNSPLHF.

A few counts support this clone. The chain has TRBV6-2 or TRBV6-3 and TRBJ2-7; no clear D. V lost 3 bases and J 3 bases, leaving 9 bases between the germline ends. The CDR3 covers 13 residues. Germline V gene lookup returns CDR1 MNHEY and CDR2 SVGEGT. CDR3 residues: CASSYRQIYEQYF. The DNA of the CDR3 is TGTGCCAGCAGTTATCGTCAGATCTACGAGCAGTACTTC.

The V gene is TRBV6-5, the J gene TRBJ2-2; 8 bases are shared with TRBD1. Trimming cost V 1 base and J 6 bases; bases outside gene matches: 1. The CDR3 consists of 14 residues. The germline V gene has CDR1 MNHEY and CDR2 SVGAGI. CDR3 in DNA: TGTGCCAGCAGTTACTACAGGGGGGCCGGGGAGCTGTTTTTT. It yields the protein CASSYYRGAGELFF.

This rearrangement joins TRBV6-4 to TRBJ2-1; no reliable D call. Germline V CDR1 and CDR2: MRHNA, SNTAGT. Deletions cut 6 bases from V and 2 bases from J, with 11 bases between. This CDR3 is built from 14 residues. DNA for the CDR3: TGTGCCAGCAGGATAGGGTTCCCCTACAATGAGCAGTTCTTC. This translates into CASRIGFPYNEQFF.

This clone was seen more than once but under ten times. J is TRBJ1-6 and V is TRBV5-1, with D tentatively TRBD1 (5 bases). The germline V and J ends were trimmed by 4 bases and 10 bases, with 18 bases remaining between them. The CDR3 has 15 residues. Germline values: CDR1 SGHRS, CDR2 YFSETQ. CDR3 loop: CASSQGPAGGSPLHF. The CDR3 region has the DNA TGCGCCAGCAGCCAGGGACCGGCGGGAGGGTCACCCCTCCACTTT.

V usage is TRBV11-3 and J usage is TRBJ2-3; D not resolved. V lost 0 bases to trimming and J lost 1 base, with 8 bases between them. This CDR3 region has 15 residues. CDR1 and CDR2 (germline): SGHNT, YENEEA. The CDR3 bases are TGTGCCAGCAGCTTAGATCTGGCTGGCACAGATACGCAGTATTTT. It codes for CASSLDLAGTDTQYF.

This clone was observed a few times. The chain combines TRBV28 with TRBJ1-5; 9 bases are shared with TRBD1. V lost 4 bases to trimming and J lost 5 bases; unmatched junction nucleotides: 15. CDR1 and CDR2 from the germline V gene are MDHEN and SYDVKM. The CDR3 has 18 residues. Written as DNA, the CDR3 is TGTGCCAGCAGTTCACCGGGACAGGGCGTTTTTGGGGATCAGCCCCAGCATTTT. This encodes CASSSPGQGVFGDQPQHF.

In its sample, this clone was seen a few times. This chain uses TRBV5-1 with TRBJ2-7; TRBD1 matches 9 bases. Germline-derived CDR1 and CDR2 are SGHRS and YFSETQ. Trimming removed 0 bases from V and 6 bases from J; junction bases left unmatched: 10. The CDR3 covers 16 residues. The CDR3 nucleotides read TGCGCCAGCAGCTTGGCCGGGACAGGGTGGAATGGCGAGCAGTACTTC. This gives the protein CASSLAGTGWNGEQYF.

The chain uses TRBV18 and TRBJ1-1; D uncertain. Germline V CDR1 and CDR2: KGHSH, LQKENI. The V gene lost 3 bases and the J gene lost 1 base, with 6 bases spanning the gap. The CDR3 extends over 13 amino acids. This CDR3 reads CASSPQQNTEAFF. The CDR3 nucleotides read TGTGCCAGCTCACCGCAGCAGAACACTGAAGCTTTCTTT.

This clone was picked up one time. The chain has TRBV2 and TRBJ2-7, with 10 bases that match TRBD2. The CDR3 is 14 residues long. The germline V gene has CDR1 SNHLY and CDR2 FYNNEI. V was pared by 7 bases and J by 0 bases, with 3 bases of the junction left unmatched. In nucleotides, the CDR3 is TGTGCCAGCATGCTAGCGGGGGCCTCCTACGAGCAGTACTTC. The encoded protein is CASMLAGASYEQYF.

This sequence joins TRBV28 and TRBJ1-6; TRBD1 aligns across 7 bases. Germline CDR1 reads MDHEN; CDR2 reads SYDVKM. The CDR3 has 17 amino acids. The trim removed 5 bases at V and 9 bases at J, leaving 16 bases unmatched. The CDR3 sequence is CASSIPLTGLEASPLHF. CDR3 nucleotide sequence: TGTGCCAGCAGTATCCCCCTGACAGGGTTGGAAGCTTCACCCCTCCACTTT.

This chain links TRBV19 with TRBJ1-2; no reliable D call. This CDR3 spans 15 amino acids. CDR1 LNHDA and CDR2 SQIVND come from the germline V gene (reference sequence). V lost 7 bases, J lost 2 bases, and 17 bases lay in between. CDR3 protein: CASNPYPKSNYGYTF. The DNA for the CDR3 is TGTGCCAGTAACCCATACCCCAAGTCCAACTATGGCTACACCTTC. Full variable domain (remainder filled in from reference TRBV19 and TRBJ1-2): DGGITQSPKYLFRKEGQNVTLSCEQNLNHDAMYWYRQDPGQGLRLIYYSQIVNDFQKGDIAEGYSVSREKKESFPLTVTSAQKNPTAFYLCASNPYPKSNYGYTFGSGTRLTVV.

This clone was seen only once. This chain joins TRBV12-3 or TRBV12-4 and TRBJ1-1, with 8 bases fitting TRBD1. This CDR3 is built from 13 residues. V lost 6 bases and J lost 4; bases outside the gene matches: 4. This CDR3 reads CASRLTGGTEAFF. The CDR3, as DNA: TGTGCCAGCAGACTAACAGGGGGCACTGAAGCTTTCTTT.

This sequence joins TRBV7-9 and TRBJ2-3; D remains ambiguous. This CDR3 has 13 residues. With 1 base removed from V and 4 bases from J, the gap between germline ends came to 6 bases. From germline, CDR1 is SEHNR and CDR2 FQNEAQ (reference sequence). This CDR3 is CASSLDAPDTQYF. The CDR3 bases are TGTGCCAGCAGCTTAGATGCCCCAGATACGCAGTATTTT.

The chain links TRBV30 to TRBJ2-6; D unclear. The CDR3 extends over 17 amino acids. The V end was cut by 1 base, the J end by 0 bases, with 13 bases between. Germline CDR1 GTSNPN, CDR2 SVGIG (reference sequence). Here the CDR3 reads CAWSGGISSSGANVLTF. The CDR3, as DNA: TGTGCCTGGAGTGGGGGAATATCGTCCTCTGGGGCCAACGTCCTGACTTTC.